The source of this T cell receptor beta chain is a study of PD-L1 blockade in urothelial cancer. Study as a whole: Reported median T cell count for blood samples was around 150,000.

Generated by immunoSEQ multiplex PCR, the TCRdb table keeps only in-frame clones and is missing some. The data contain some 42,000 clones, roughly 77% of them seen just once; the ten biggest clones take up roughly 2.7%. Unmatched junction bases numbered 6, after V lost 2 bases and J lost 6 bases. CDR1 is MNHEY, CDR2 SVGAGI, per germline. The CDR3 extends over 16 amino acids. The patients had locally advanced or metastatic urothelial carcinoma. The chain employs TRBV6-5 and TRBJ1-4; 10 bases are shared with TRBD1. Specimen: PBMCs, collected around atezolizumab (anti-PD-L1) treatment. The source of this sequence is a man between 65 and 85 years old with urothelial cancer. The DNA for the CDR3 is TGTGCCAGCAGTTACCGCACCGGGACAGGGGATGAAAAACTGTTTTTT. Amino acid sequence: CASSYRTGTGDEKLFF.